Below, 30 T cell receptor beta chains from the same sample are listed, as sequenced in a study of response to subunit inactivated influenza vaccine. TCRdb re-called the RT-PCR reads with MiXCR, one entry per CDR3 protein. Among hundreds of thousands of distinct CDR3 sequences listed, 14% were seen once. This sample comprised PBMCs from blood, obtained 14 to 15 days before vaccination. The receptors shown here come from a man in his fifties or sixties who received an inactivated influenza vaccine.

This chain links TRBV7-9 with TRBJ2-3; the D gene is possibly TRBD1 (5 bases). The germline CDR1 and CDR2 sequences are SEHNR and FQNEAQ (reference sequence). Trimming shortened V by 5 bases and J by 2 bases, and 14 bases separated the two germline ends. The length of the CDR3 is 15 residues. CDR3 loop: CASSHLQVNTDTQYF. Here the CDR3 DNA reads TGTGCCAGCAGCCATTTACAGGTGAACACAGATACGCAGTATTTT.

This rearrangement joins TRBV27 to TRBJ2-7, with 9 bases identical to TRBD2. The CDR3 length is 13 residues. Per germline, CDR1 MNHEY and CDR2 SMNVEV (reference sequence). V dropped 5 bases and J dropped 6; count of bases not matched to a gene: 5. The CDR3 sequence is CASSKGLAFEQYF. CDR3 bases: TGTGCCAGCAGTAAGGGACTAGCATTCGAGCAGTACTTC.

This chain links TRBV24-1 with TRBJ2-5, with D perhaps matching TRBD1 (5 bases). Germline-derived CDR1 and CDR2 are KGHDR and SFDVKD. V gave up 2 bases and J gave up 5 bases, with 14 bases separating them. The CDR3 is 15 amino acids. CDR3 sequence (DNA): TGTGCCACCAGTGATTCAAAGGGGCTCGGGGAGACCCAGTACTTC. Amino acid sequence: CATSDSKGLGETQYF.

There are a few counts of this clonotype. The genes are TRBV6-5 and TRBJ2-7, with a tentative D call TRBD1 (6 bases). This CDR3 has 16 amino acids. Per germline, CDR1 MNHEY and CDR2 SVGAGI. Trimming left V 0 bases short and J 0 bases short, with 12 bases between. CDR3 nucleotide sequence: TGTGCCAGCAGTTACTCGCGGCAGGGGAGCTCCTACGAGCAGTACTTC. It is translated as CASSYSRQGSSYEQYF.

The V call is TRBV7-2, the J call TRBJ1-6; D is unresolved. CDR1 is SGHTA and CDR2 is FQGNSA in the germline V gene. The CDR3 totals 17 residues. The V end was cut by 3 bases, the J end by 0 bases, with 12 bases between. CDR3 nucleotide sequence: TGTGCCAGCAGCTTGACAAACAGCTACTCCTATAATTCACCCCTCCACTTT. Residues: CASSLTNSYSYNSPLHF.

There are a few counts of this clonotype. V is TRBV7-8 and J is TRBJ1-4; maybe TRBD1 (6 bases). Germline CDR1 reads SGHVS; CDR2 reads FQNEAQ. V lost 5 bases to trimming and J lost 1 base, with 11 bases between them. There are 15 residues in the CDR3. The CDR3 coding sequence is TGTGCCAGCAGCAAGAACAGGGTAACTAATGAAAAACTGTTTTTT. This encodes CASSKNRVTNEKLFF.

This chain connects TRBV20-1 to TRBJ2-7; TRBD1 might be the D (6 bases). Germline assignment: CDR1 DFQATT and CDR2 SNEGSKA (reference sequence). The CDR3 length is 13 residues. V was pared by 5 bases and J by 2 bases, with 13 bases between. CDR3 loop: CSAAPTGTYEQYF. CDR3 sequence (DNA): TGCAGTGCTGCCCCGACAGGAACCTACGAGCAGTACTTC.

Ten or more counts support this clonotype. The chain is built from TRBV5-6 and TRBJ2-1; TRBD1 agrees at 9 bases. The ends lost 2 bases at V and 4 bases at J; junction bases unmatched: 4. This CDR3 is built from 15 residues. The germline V gene has CDR1 SGHDT and CDR2 YYEEEE. In DNA form, the CDR3 reads TGTGCCAGCAGCTTCGGACAGGGGACTTACAATGAGCAGTTCTTC. Translated: CASSFGQGTYNEQFF. Variable domain in full (rest from reference TRBV5-6 and TRBJ2-1): DAGVTQSPTHLIKTRGQQVTLRCSPKSGHDTVSWYQQALGQGPQFIFQYYEEEERQRGNFPDRFSGHQFPNYSSELNVNALLLGDSALYLCASSFGQGTYNEQFFGPGTRLTVL.

The chain links TRBV4-1 to TRBJ1-2; 8 bases are shared with TRBD1. This CDR3 region has 15 residues. V lost 2 bases, J lost 8 bases, and 10 bases stayed unmatched. Germline V CDR1 and CDR2: MGHRA, YSYEKL. The CDR3 sequence is CASSQLQGAREGYTF. The CDR3 nucleotides read TGCGCCAGCAGCCAACTGCAGGGGGCCCGGGAAGGCTACACCTTC.

This clonotype came up a few times. The rearrangement links TRBV7-9 to TRBJ2-5; D not resolved. Germline CDR1 and CDR2: SEHNR and FQNEAQ (reference sequence). The CDR3 runs 16 residues. Trimming pared 2 bases from V and 1 base from J, leaving 14 bases between. The CDR3 DNA reads as TGTGCCAGCAGCTTATTGTTTGCGCGGACCCAAGAGACCCAGTACTTC. It is translated as CASSLLFARTQETQYF. The full variable domain, in which reference TRBV7-9 and TRBJ2-5 provide the parts outside the CDR3, is DTGVSQNPRHKITKRGQNVTFRCDPISEHNRLYWYRQTLGQGPEFLTYFQNEAQLEKSRLLSDRFSAERPKGSFSTLEIQRTEQGDSAMYLCASSLLFARTQETQYFGPGTRLLVL.

This clonotype was observed many times. The rearrangement links TRBV24-1 to TRBJ2-1; D unresolved. Germline V gene data show CDR1 as KGHDR and CDR2 as SFDVKD. V was clipped by 3 bases and J by 2 bases, with 13 bases between them. The CDR3 spans 16 residues. The CDR3 here is CATSDGTRHTYNEQFF. The CDR3 region has the DNA TGTGCCACCAGTGATGGTACGAGGCATACCTACAATGAGCAGTTCTTC.

The V call is TRBV5-6, the J call TRBJ2-3; 8 nucleotides match TRBD1. With V trimmed by 4 bases and J by 1 base, 14 bases remained unmatched. Germline CDR1 and CDR2: SGHDT and YYEEEE. CDR3 length: 18 residues. The CDR3 DNA sequence: TGTGCCAGCAGCATGGCGGCGGATCAGGGGGCAGGCACAGATACGCAGTATTTT. Protein product: CASSMAADQGAGTDTQYF.

This clonotype was counted a few times. The chain couples TRBV4-1 to TRBJ2-1; a possible D gene is TRBD1 (5 bases). Germline CDR1 and CDR2: MGHRA and YSYEKL. The CDR3 is 15 residues long. The V end lost 1 base, the J end lost 5 bases, and 12 bases lay between the germline ends. CDR3 coding DNA: TGCGCCAGCAGCCAAGGCCAGGGCCTGAACAATGAGCAGTTCTTC. It yields the protein CASSQGQGLNNEQFF.

This clonotype was recorded at least ten times. The V and J genes are TRBV27 and TRBJ2-7, with 9 bases aligning to TRBD2. This CDR3 comprises 13 residues. V trimming: 5 bases; J trimming: 9 bases; junction bases outside the gene matches: 8. CDR1 and CDR2 (germline): MNHEY, SMNVEV (reference sequence). This CDR3 reads CASSPQERGAQYF. The CDR3, as DNA: TGTGCCAGCAGTCCCCAGGAGCGGGGGGCGCAGTACTTC.

There are a few counts of this clonotype. The chain uses TRBV7-3 and TRBJ2-4; 7 nucleotides line up with TRBD1. Per germline, CDR1 SGHTA and CDR2 FQGTGA. This CDR3 spans 13 amino acids. The V segment lost 4 bases and the J segment 7 bases; nucleotides outside the gene matches: 4. CDR3 sequence: CASSYKQGNIQYF. In nucleotides, the CDR3 is TGTGCCAGCAGCTATAAACAGGGGAACATTCAGTACTTC.

V gene TRBV6-2 or TRBV6-3 combines with J gene TRBJ2-5, with TRBD1 identical over 9 bases. Germline V gene data show CDR1 as MNHEY and CDR2 as SVGEGT. CDR3 length: 15 residues. The J segment lost 5 bases and the V segment lost 3 bases, leaving 7 bases of the junction unmatched. Here the CDR3 DNA reads TGTGCCAGCAGTTATGGACAGGGGCCATGGGAGACCCAGTACTTC. This codes for CASSYGQGPWETQYF.

This clonotype came up a few times. This sequence joins TRBV7-2 and TRBJ2-1; 11 bases line up with TRBD2. The V gene's germline CDR1 is SGHTA and CDR2 FQGNSA. Losses at the gene ends were 5 bases for V and 9 bases for J; bases not matched to a gene: 12. The CDR3 is 16 amino acids. This CDR3 reads CASSLTSGSARGEQFF. DNA of the CDR3: TGTGCCAGCAGCCTCACTAGCGGGAGCGCTAGGGGTGAGCAGTTCTTC.

The J gene is TRBJ2-3, the V gene TRBV3-1; D perhaps matches TRBD2 (5 bases). Deletions cut 11 bases from V and 5 bases from J, with 32 bases between. The CDR3 covers 18 residues. CDR1 is LGHDT, CDR2 YNNKEL, per germline (reference sequence). The CDR3 DNA is TGTGCCTTCTGTTTAGCGTTAACTCGCGGCTTAAACGAAGATACGCAGTATTTT. Protein sequence: CAFCLALTRGLNEDTQYF.

V usage is TRBV5-1 and J usage is TRBJ2-1; 7 nucleotides align to TRBD2. This CDR3 comprises 15 residues. The V segment lost 3 bases and the J segment 1 base; nucleotides outside the gene matches: 4. Germline loops: CDR1 SGHRS, CDR2 YFSETQ. CDR3 amino acids: CASSWAGESYNEQFF. The CDR3 DNA sequence: TGCGCCAGCAGCTGGGCGGGGGAGTCCTACAATGAGCAGTTCTTC.

This clonotype was seen a few times. This chain joins TRBV6-5 and TRBJ2-3, with D uncertain. Between the trimmed V and J ends, which lost 6 bases and 0 bases, there was a span of 16 bases. Germline V CDR1 and CDR2: MNHEY, SVGAGI. CDR3 size: 16 residues. The CDR3 bases are TGTGCCAGCAGCCACTCCTGGACCGGGAGCACAGATACGCAGTATTTT. It specifies CASSHSWTGSTDTQYF.

The chain links TRBV12-3 or TRBV12-4 to TRBJ2-1; 14 bases fit TRBD2. The CDR3 is made up of 17 amino acids. V lost 0 bases and J lost 9; bases outside the gene matches: 7. CDR3 amino acids: CASSLAGTSGSGREQFF. CDR3 DNA: TGTGCCAGCAGTTTAGCCGGGACTAGCGGGAGCGGCCGTGAGCAGTTCTTC.

This clonotype has ten or more counts. This chain uses TRBV4-3 with TRBJ2-4; D ambiguous. Per germline, CDR1 LGHNA and CDR2 YSLEER. CDR3 length: 11 amino acids. The germline V and J ends were trimmed by 6 bases and 12 bases, with 12 bases remaining between them. The CDR3 DNA reads TGCGCCAGCAGGCAGGAGTACCCTCAGTACTTC. Its translation is CASRQEYPQYF.

This clonotype was counted between two and nine times. The chain recombines TRBV12-3 or TRBV12-4 with TRBJ2-3, with a possible D match to TRBD2 (5 bases). Deletions cut 6 bases from V and 1 base from J, with 8 bases between. This CDR3 has 13 residues. CDR3 sequence: CASSRTRTDTQYF. Here the CDR3 DNA reads TGTGCCAGCAGCCGGACTCGCACAGATACGCAGTATTTT.

The V and J genes are TRBV7-9 and TRBJ2-1; tentatively, D is TRBD1 (5 bases). The germline V and J ends were trimmed by 5 bases and 2 bases, with 13 bases remaining between them. The CDR3 spans 15 residues. From germline, CDR1 is SEHNR and CDR2 FQNEAQ (reference sequence). The DNA for the CDR3 is TGTGCCAGCAGCCCAGGGTTTACTACCTACAATGAGCAGTTCTTC. Its translation: CASSPGFTTYNEQFF.

This clonotype was recorded a few times. The V and J genes are TRBV28 and TRBJ2-5; D call uncertain. Germline CDR1 is MDHEN and CDR2 is SYDVKM. The length of the CDR3 is 15 residues. With 4 bases removed from V and 3 bases from J, the gap between germline ends came to 15 bases. In DNA form, the CDR3 reads TGTGCCAGCAGTTCAACCATCTTGACGGAAGAGACCCAGTACTTC. Residues: CASSSTILTEETQYF.

This clonotype has ten or more counts. This chain joins TRBV5-6 and TRBJ2-1; the D is unclear. Germline values: CDR1 SGHDT, CDR2 YYEEEE. This CDR3 has 13 amino acids. V gave up 1 base and J gave up 3 bases, with 5 bases separating them. CDR3 sequence: CASSLYSYNEQFF. The CDR3 DNA reads as TGTGCCAGCAGCTTGTACAGCTACAATGAGCAGTTCTTC.

This clonotype was recorded a few times. In DNA form, the CDR3 reads TGTGCCAGCAGTCCCAATGGTAAAAACATTCAGTACTTC. Protein product: CASSPNGKNIQYF. The chain links TRBV28 to TRBJ2-4; D not certain. The germline gives CDR1 MDHEN, CDR2 SYDVKM. With 5 bases removed from V and 4 bases from J, the gap between germline ends came to 9 bases. This CDR3 has 13 amino acids.

The V call is TRBV18, the J call TRBJ1-1; a possible D gene is TRBD1 (6 bases). The CDR3 has 17 amino acids. Germline values: CDR1 KGHSH, CDR2 LQKENI. Trimming removed 3 bases at V and 0 bases at J, with 17 bases between. In DNA form, the CDR3 reads TGTGCCAGCTCACCCCAACTTGGGGGCCAGCTGAACACTGAAGCTTTCTTT. Translated: CASSPQLGGQLNTEAFF.

Written as DNA, the CDR3 is TGTGCCACTCGGACTGACAATGAGCAGTTCTTC. Translated: CATRTDNEQFF. The chain employs TRBV7-2 and TRBJ2-1; the D gene is possibly TRBD2 (5 bases). Germline V lookup: CDR1 SGHTA, CDR2 FQGNSA. The CDR3 consists of 11 residues. V was pared by 10 bases and J by 5 bases, with 9 bases between.

This clonotype was detected only a few times. V usage is TRBV15 and J usage is TRBJ2-7, with TRBD1 matching over 7 bases. CDR3 length equals 15 residues. V trimming: 5 bases; J trimming: 1 base; junction bases outside the gene matches: 8. Germline CDR1 reads LNHNV; CDR2 reads YYDKDF (reference sequence). CDR3 sequence: CATSLLPGQSYEQYF. CDR3 bases: TGTGCCACCAGCTTACTCCCGGGACAGTCCTACGAGCAGTACTTC.